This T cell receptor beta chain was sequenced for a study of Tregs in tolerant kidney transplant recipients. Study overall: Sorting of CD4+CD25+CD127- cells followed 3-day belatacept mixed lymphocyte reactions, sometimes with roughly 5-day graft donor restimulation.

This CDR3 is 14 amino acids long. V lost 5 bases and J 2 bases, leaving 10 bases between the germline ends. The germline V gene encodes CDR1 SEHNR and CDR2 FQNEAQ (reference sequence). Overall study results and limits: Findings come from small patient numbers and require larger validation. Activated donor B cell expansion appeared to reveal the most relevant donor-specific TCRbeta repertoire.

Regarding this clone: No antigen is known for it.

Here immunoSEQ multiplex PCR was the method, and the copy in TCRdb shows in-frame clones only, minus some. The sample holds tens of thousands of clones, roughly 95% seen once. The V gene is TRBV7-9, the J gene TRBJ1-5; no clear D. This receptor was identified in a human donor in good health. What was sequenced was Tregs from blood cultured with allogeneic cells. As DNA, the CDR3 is TGTGCCAGCAGCCCTGACATTGGCAATCAGCCCCAGCATTTT. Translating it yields CASSPDIGNQPQHF.